The 15 T cell receptor beta chains presented below share a single source sample, sequenced in a study of Ad26.COV2.S vaccination and SARS-CoV-2 variants. The treatment is: about 20 received Ad26.COV2.S at low or high dose, single or two shots; roughly 5 received placebo; per-sample allocation not given. Collection of the samples took place on day 63 after the first injection of vaccine or placebo. Sequencing was performed with immunoSEQ multiplex PCR; in TCRdb, only in-frame clones are kept and a portion is missing. Altogether about 380,000 clones are present, approximately 83% being singletons, with the ten largest covering almost 7.5%. The material sequenced was peripheral blood, taken in a trial of Ad26.COV2.S vaccine versus placebo. Source of these receptors: a person aged 18 to 65 who received the Ad26.COV2.S COVID-19 vaccine or a placebo.

The chain recombines TRBV5-4 with TRBJ2-3, with D maybe TRBD2 (5 bases). The germline gives CDR1 SGHNT, CDR2 YYREEE (reference sequence). The CDR3 contains 15 residues. Trimming left V 4 bases short and J 2 bases short, with 14 bases between. The CDR3 sequence: CASSRGIVDTDTQYF. The CDR3 nucleotides are TGTGCCAGCAGCAGAGGGATAGTAGACACAGATACGCAGTATTTT.

The genes are TRBV5-4 and TRBJ2-5; D is unresolved. Germline V gene sequence: CDR1 SGHNT, CDR2 YYREEE (reference sequence). Trimming left V 2 bases short and J 2 bases short, with 10 bases between. This CDR3 spans 14 amino acids. DNA of the CDR3: TGTGCCAGCAGCTTTGCGCGAACGCAAGAGACCCAGTACTTC. Amino acid sequence: CASSFARTQETQYF.

The chain has TRBV5-1 and TRBJ2-7; the D gene is possibly TRBD1 (5 bases). Germline assignment: CDR1 SGHRS and CDR2 YFSETQ. This CDR3 comprises 15 residues. Trimming left V 2 bases short and J 5 bases short, with 17 bases between. The CDR3 spells CASSFSPGLSNEQYF. DNA for the CDR3: TGCGCCAGCAGCTTCTCCCCAGGGCTCAGCAACGAGCAGTACTTC.

Turning to this clone: One end of the junction does not line up with germline, which may come from a read error. The chain combines TRBV3-1 (or the pseudogene TRBV3-2) with TRBJ1-6, with 7 bases fitting TRBD1. This CDR3 is built from 15 residues. Germline V gene data show CDR1 as LGHDT and CDR2 as YNNKEL (reference sequence). The CDR3 DNA follows: TGTGCCAGCAACCAAGGGGGCTGGGGTGGTTCACCCCTCCACTTT. This translates into CASNQGGWGGSPLHF.

This chain joins TRBV6-2 or TRBV6-3 and TRBJ2-2, with D maybe TRBD2 (7 bases). This CDR3 comprises 16 residues. Deletions cut 3 bases from V and 0 bases from J, with 11 bases between. Germline loops: CDR1 MNHEY, CDR2 SVGEGT. As DNA, the CDR3 is TGTGCCAGCAGTTATAAGGGGGGGCCGAACACCGGGGAGCTGTTTTTT. It specifies CASSYKGGPNTGELFF.

V is TRBV4-1 and J is TRBJ1-2; a possible D gene is TRBD1 (6 bases). The CDR3 covers 16 residues. CDR1 MGHRA and CDR2 YSYEKL come from the germline V gene. V was cut by 6 bases and J by 3 bases, with 20 bases left in between. CDR3 in DNA: TGCGCCAGCAGGGGTTGGGGGGCTACACTCGACTATGGCTACACCTTC. Residues: CASRGWGATLDYGYTF.

This clone was seen a handful of times. Distinct nucleotide sequences in the sample also encode this CDR3. The chain uses TRBV2 and TRBJ1-2; D gene uncertain. V was pared by 8 bases and J by 2 bases, with 9 bases between. CDR3 size: 12 residues. CDR1 is SNHLY and CDR2 is FYNNEI in the germline V gene. CDR3 DNA sequence: TGTGCCAGCTCAGTAGGCAACTATGGCTACACCTTC. It is translated as CASSVGNYGYTF.

The chain combines TRBV7-8 with TRBJ1-6, with 10 bases matching TRBD1. Germline CDR1 reads SGHVS; CDR2 reads FQNEAQ. Trimming at V came to 7 bases and at J to 9 bases, leaving 12 bases not matched to a gene. This CDR3 region has 16 residues. CDR3 nucleotides: TGTGCCAGCACCTCCCGCCAGGGACAGGGGACTTCACCCCTCCACTTT. Residues: CASTSRQGQGTSPLHF.

V is TRBV9 and J is TRBJ1-1; no definite D call. Between the trimmed V and J ends, which lost 2 bases and 0 bases, there was a span of 11 bases. Germline lookup yields CDR1 SGDLS and CDR2 YYNGEE. The CDR3 consists of 15 residues. This CDR3 reads CASSVHEWMNTEAFF. The CDR3 nucleotides are TGTGCCAGCAGCGTTCATGAGTGGATGAACACTGAAGCTTTCTTT.

As concerns this clone: The same CDR3 is also encoded by other DNA sequences in this sample. The chain combines TRBV4-1 with TRBJ2-7; D may correspond to TRBD1 or TRBD2 (5 bases each). This CDR3 region has 14 residues. V was clipped by 2 bases and J by 2 bases, with 10 bases between them. Germline assignment: CDR1 MGHRA and CDR2 YSYEKL. The CDR3 sequence: CASSQRDGAYEQYF. The CDR3 coding sequence is TGCGCCAGCAGCCAACGGGACGGAGCCTACGAGCAGTACTTC.

With regard to this clone: This may arise from a read error, as a much more abundant clone is one base away. Other DNA sequences of this sample code for an identical CDR3. In DNA, the CDR3 is TGTGCCAGCTCACCACAGGGAATGAACACTGAAGCTTTCTTT. The encoded protein is CASSPQGMNTEAFF. The chain combines TRBV18 with TRBJ1-1; no clear D gene. Germline CDR1 reads KGHSH; CDR2 reads LQKENI. This CDR3 is 14 amino acids long. V lost 1 base and J lost 0, with 6 bases in between.

A few counts support this clone. This rearrangement joins TRBV11-3 to TRBJ2-5, with 8 nucleotides matching TRBD2. The CDR3 has 17 amino acids. Germline V CDR1 and CDR2: SGHNT, YENEEA. J gave up 4 bases and V 3 bases, and 13 bases lay outside the gene matches. CDR3 protein: CASSFRSGGVIAETQYF. CDR3 nucleotide sequence: TGTGCCAGCAGCTTCCGCAGCGGGGGAGTTATTGCAGAGACCCAGTACTTC.

The CDR3 region has the DNA TGTGCCAGTAGTATCAGCGGGAGTCGGGACGAGCAGTACTTC. Translation gives CASSISGSRDEQYF. The rearrangement uses TRBV19 and TRBJ2-7, with 8 bases matching TRBD2. Trimming took 3 bases from V and 5 from J; bases not matched to a gene: 6. This CDR3 region has 14 residues. The germline gives CDR1 LNHDA, CDR2 SQIVND (reference sequence).

The rearrangement joins TRBV7-8 to TRBJ2-7, with no clear D. CDR3 length: 14 residues. Germline V gene sequence: CDR1 SGHVS, CDR2 FQNEAQ. Between the trimmed V and J ends, which lost 5 bases and 3 bases, there was a span of 14 bases. CDR3 sequence: CASSASFDNYEQYF. Written as DNA, the CDR3 is TGTGCCAGCAGCGCCTCATTTGACAACTACGAGCAGTACTTC.

The chain has TRBV11-3 and TRBJ2-3; D ambiguous. Germline loops: CDR1 SGHNT, CDR2 YENEEA. The CDR3 is 8 residues long. V lost 10 bases and J lost 4, with 0 bases in between. The CDR3 bases are TGTGCCACAGATACGCAGTATTTT. This encodes CATDTQYF.